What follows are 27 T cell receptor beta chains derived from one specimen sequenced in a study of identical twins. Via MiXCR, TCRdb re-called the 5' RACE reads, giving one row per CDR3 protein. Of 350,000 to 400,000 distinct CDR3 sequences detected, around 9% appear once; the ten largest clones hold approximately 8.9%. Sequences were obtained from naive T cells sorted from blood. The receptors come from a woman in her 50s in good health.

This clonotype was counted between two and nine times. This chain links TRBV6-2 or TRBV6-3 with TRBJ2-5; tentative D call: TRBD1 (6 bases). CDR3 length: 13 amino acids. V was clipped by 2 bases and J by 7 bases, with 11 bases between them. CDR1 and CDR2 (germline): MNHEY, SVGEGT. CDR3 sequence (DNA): TGTGCCAGCAGTTACCACAGGGATGGGACCCAGTACTTC. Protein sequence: CASSYHRDGTQYF.

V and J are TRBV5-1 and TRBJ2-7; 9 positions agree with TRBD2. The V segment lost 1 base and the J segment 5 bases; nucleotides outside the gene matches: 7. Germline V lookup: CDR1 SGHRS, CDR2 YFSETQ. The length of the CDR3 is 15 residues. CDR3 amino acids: CASSLTGGRAHEQYF. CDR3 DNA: TGCGCCAGCAGCTTGACGGGCGGGAGGGCTCACGAGCAGTACTTC.

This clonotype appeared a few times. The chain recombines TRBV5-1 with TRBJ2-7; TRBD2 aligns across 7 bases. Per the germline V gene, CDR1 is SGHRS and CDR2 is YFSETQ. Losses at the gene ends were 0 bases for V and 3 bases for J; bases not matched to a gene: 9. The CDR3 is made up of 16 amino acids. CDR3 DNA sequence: TGCGCCAGCAGCTTGGCCGGGCGGGAGAAGGGCTACGAGCAGTACTTC. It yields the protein CASSLAGREKGYEQYF.

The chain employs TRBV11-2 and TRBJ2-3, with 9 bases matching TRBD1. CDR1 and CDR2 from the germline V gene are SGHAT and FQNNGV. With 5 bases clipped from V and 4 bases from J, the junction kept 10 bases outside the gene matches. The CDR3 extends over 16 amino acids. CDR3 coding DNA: TGTGCCAGCAGCACCGGACAGGGGAGACTACCAGATACGCAGTATTTT. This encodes CASSTGQGRLPDTQYF.

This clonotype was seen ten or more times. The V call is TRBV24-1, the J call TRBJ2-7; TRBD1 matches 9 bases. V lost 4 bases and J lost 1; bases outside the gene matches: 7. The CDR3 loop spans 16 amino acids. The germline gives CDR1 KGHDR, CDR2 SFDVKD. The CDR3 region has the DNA TGTGCCACCAGTGACCCAGCTGGGACAGGGTCCTACGAGCAGTACTTC. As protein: CATSDPAGTGSYEQYF.

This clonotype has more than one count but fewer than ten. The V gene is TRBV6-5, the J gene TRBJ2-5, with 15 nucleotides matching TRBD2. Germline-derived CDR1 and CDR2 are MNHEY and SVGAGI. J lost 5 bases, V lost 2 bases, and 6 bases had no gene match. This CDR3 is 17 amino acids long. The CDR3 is CASSYRTSGRARETQYF. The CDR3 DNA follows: TGTGCCAGCAGTTACAGGACTAGCGGGAGGGCCAGGGAGACCCAGTACTTC.

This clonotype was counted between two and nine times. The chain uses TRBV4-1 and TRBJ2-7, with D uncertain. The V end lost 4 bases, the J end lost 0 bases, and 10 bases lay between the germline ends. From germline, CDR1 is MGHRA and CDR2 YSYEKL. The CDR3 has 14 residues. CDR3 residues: CASSPGLNSYEQYF. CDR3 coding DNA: TGCGCCAGCAGCCCGGGCCTTAACTCCTACGAGCAGTACTTC.

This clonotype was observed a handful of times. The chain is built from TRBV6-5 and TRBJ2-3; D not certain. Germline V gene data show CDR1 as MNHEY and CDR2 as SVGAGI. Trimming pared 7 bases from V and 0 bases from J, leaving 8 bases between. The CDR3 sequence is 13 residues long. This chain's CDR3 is CASNTDSTDTQYF. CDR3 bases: TGTGCCAGCAACACCGACAGCACAGATACGCAGTATTTT.

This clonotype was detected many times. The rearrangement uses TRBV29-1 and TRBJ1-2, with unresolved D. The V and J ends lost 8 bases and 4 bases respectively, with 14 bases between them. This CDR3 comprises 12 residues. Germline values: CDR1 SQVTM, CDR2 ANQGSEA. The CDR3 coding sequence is TGCAGCATCCGGGAGGATGGCTATGGCTACACCTTC. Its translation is CSIREDGYGYTF. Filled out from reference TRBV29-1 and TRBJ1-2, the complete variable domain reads SAVISQKPSRDICQRGTSLTIQCQVDSQVTMMFWYRQQPGQSLTLIATANQGSEATYESGFVIDKFPISRPNLTFSTLTVSNMSPEDSSIYLCSIREDGYGYTFGSGTRLTVV.

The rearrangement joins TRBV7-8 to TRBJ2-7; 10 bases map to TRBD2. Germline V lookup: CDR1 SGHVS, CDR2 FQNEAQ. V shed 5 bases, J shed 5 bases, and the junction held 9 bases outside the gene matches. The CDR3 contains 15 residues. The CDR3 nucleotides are TGTGCCAGCAGCCCTAGCGGGAGAAAGGCTCACGAGCAGTACTTC. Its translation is CASSPSGRKAHEQYF.

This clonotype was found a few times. The CDR3 DNA is TGTGCCAGCAGCCGATCGGGAGTAAGGGAGACCCAGTACTTC. Amino acids: CASSRSGVRETQYF. The V and J genes are TRBV12-3 or TRBV12-4 and TRBJ2-5; a possible D gene is TRBD2 (6 bases). The CDR3 length is 14 residues. Trimming stripped 6 bases from V and 5 bases from J, with 16 bases between.

The CDR3 spells CASSPPGTGSDYEQYV. CDR3 DNA: TGTGCCAGCAGCCCTCCCGGGACAGGGAGTGATTACGAGCAGTACGTC. The V and J genes are TRBV7-9 and TRBJ2-7; 9 nucleotides align to TRBD1. The CDR3 has 16 amino acids. J was trimmed by 4 bases and V by 5 bases; bases with no gene match: 12. Germline lookup yields CDR1 SEHNR and CDR2 FQNEAQ (reference sequence).

CDR3 residues: CASSLEGSEQYV. Here the CDR3 DNA reads TGTGCCAGCAGCCTCGAGGGCTCCGAGCAGTACGTC. The chain combines TRBV7-9 with TRBJ2-7; tentative D call: TRBD2 (5 bases). This CDR3 has 12 residues. Looked up from germline, CDR1 is SEHNR and CDR2 is FQNEAQ (reference sequence). The V end was cut by 5 bases, the J end by 6 bases, with 11 bases between.

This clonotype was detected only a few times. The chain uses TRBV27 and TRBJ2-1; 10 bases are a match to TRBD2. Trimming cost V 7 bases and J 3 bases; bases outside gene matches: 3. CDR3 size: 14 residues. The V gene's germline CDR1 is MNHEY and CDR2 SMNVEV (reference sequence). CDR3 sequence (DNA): TGTGCCAGCACTGGGACTAGCGACTACAATGAGCAGTTCTTC. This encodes CASTGTSDYNEQFF.

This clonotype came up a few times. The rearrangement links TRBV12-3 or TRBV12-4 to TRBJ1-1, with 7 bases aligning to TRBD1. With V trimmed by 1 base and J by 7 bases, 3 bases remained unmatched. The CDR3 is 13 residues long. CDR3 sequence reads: CASSLGTGVEAFF. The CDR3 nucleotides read TGTGCCAGCAGTTTAGGGACAGGAGTTGAAGCTTTCTTT.

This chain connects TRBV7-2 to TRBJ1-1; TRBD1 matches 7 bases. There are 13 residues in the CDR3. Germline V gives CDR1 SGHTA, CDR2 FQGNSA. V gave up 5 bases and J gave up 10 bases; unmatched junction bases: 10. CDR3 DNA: TGTGCCAGCAGCATGTTCATGACAGGGACAGCTTTCTTT. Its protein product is CASSMFMTGTAFF.

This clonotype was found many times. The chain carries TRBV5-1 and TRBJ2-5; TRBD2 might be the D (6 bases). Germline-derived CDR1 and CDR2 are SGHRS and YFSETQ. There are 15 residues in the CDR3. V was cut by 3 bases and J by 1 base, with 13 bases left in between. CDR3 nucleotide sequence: TGCGCCAGCAGCTGGGGACTGCAGTTCCAAGAGACCCAGTACTTC. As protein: CASSWGLQFQETQYF.

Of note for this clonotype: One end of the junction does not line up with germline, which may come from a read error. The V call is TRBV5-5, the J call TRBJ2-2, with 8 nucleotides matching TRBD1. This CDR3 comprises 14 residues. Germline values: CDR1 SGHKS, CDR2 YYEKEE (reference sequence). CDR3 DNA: TGTGCCAGCAGCTTAGTCCAGGGGGCCGGGGACCTGTTTTTT. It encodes CASSLVQGAGDLFF.

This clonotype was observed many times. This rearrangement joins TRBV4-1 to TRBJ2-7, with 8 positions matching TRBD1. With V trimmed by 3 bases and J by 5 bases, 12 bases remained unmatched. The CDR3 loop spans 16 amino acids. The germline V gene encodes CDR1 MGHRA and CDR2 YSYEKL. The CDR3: CASSQGTGHASDEQYF. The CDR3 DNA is TGCGCCAGCAGCCAGGGGACAGGCCACGCGTCGGACGAGCAGTACTTC.

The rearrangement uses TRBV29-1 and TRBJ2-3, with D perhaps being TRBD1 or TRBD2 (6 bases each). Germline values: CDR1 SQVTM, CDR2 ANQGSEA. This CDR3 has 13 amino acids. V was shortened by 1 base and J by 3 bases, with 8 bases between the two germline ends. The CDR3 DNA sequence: TGCAGCGTTGAAGGAGGGGGGACAGATACGCAGTATTTT. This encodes CSVEGGGTDTQYF.

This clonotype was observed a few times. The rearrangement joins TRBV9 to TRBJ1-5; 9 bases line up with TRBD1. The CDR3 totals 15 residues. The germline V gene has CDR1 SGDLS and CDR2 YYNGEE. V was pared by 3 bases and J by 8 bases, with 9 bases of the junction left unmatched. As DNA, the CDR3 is TGTGCCAGCAGCGCCGGGACAGGGAGGTATGAGCCCCAGCATTTT. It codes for CASSAGTGRYEPQHF.

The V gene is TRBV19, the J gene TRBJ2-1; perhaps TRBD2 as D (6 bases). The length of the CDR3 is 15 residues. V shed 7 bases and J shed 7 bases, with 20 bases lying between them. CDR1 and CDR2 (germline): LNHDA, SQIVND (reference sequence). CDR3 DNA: TGTGCCAGTACCCCGCTCCTAGCGCCAGGGAATGAGCAGTTCTTC. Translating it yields CASTPLLAPGNEQFF.

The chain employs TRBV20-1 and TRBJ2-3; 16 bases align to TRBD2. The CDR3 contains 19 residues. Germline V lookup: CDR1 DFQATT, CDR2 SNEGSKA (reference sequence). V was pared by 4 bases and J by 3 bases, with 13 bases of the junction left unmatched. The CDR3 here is CSATPGLAGGLKETDTQYF. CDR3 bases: TGCAGTGCTACCCCGGGACTAGCGGGAGGGCTGAAGGAGACAGATACGCAGTATTTT.

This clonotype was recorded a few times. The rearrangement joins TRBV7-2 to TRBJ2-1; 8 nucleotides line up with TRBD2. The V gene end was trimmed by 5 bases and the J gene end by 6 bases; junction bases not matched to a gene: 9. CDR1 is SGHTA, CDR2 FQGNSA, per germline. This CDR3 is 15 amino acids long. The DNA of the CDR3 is TGTGCCAGCAGCATTGGACTAGCTTCGGGCAATGAGCAGTTCTTC. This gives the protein CASSIGLASGNEQFF.

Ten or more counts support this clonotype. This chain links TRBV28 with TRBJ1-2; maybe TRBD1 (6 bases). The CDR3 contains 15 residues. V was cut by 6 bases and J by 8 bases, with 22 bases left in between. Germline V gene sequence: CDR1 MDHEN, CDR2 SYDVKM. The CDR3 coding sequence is TGTGCCAGCAGAGAGACCGGGACACGCCGCGAGGGCTACACCTTC. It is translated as CASRETGTRREGYTF.

CDR3 protein: CSVPLGPEQFF. DNA of the CDR3: TGCAGCGTGCCGTTAGGGCCGGAGCAGTTCTTC. The chain links TRBV29-1 to TRBJ2-1, with D uncertain. The CDR3 totals 11 residues. CDR1 SQVTM and CDR2 ANQGSEA come from the germline V gene. Trimming took 6 bases from V and 10 from J, leaving 13 bases between them.

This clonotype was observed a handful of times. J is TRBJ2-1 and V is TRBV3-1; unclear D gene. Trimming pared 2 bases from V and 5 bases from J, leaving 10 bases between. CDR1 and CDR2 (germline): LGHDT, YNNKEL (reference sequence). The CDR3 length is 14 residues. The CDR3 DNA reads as TGTGCCAGCAGCCAAATTATCGAGGACAATGAGCAGTTCTTC. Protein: CASSQIIEDNEQFF.